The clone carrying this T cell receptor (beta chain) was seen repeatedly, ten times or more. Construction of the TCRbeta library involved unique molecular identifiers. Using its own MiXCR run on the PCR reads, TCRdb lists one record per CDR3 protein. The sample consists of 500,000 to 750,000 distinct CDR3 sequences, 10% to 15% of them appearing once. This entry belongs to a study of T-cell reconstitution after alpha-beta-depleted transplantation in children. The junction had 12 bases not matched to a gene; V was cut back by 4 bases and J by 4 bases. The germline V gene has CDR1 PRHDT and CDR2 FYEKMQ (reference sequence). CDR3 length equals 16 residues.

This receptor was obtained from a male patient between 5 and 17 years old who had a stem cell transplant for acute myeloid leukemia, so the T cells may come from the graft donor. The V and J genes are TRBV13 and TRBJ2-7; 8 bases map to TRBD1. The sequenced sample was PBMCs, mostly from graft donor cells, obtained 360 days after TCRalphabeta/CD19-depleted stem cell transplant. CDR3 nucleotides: TGTGCCAGCAGCTCTAGGATAAGCGGACAGGGTTACGAGCAGTACTTC. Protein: CASSSRISGQGYEQYF.